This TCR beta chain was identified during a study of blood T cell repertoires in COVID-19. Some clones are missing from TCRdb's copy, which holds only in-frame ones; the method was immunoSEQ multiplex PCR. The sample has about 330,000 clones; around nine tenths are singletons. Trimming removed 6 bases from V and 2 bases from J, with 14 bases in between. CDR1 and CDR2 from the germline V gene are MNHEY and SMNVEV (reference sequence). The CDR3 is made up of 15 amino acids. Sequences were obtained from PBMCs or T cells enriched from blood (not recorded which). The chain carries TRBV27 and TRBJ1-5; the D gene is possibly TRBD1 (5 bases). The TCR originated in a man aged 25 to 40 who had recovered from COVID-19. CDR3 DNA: TGTGCCAGCAGAAACGGGGGTAAAGGCAATCAGCCCCAGCATTTT. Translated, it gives CASRNGGKGNQPQHF.